Each of the 3 T cell receptor beta chains below was sequenced from the same sample in a study of blood T cell repertoires in COVID-19 (dated by TCRdb to the early 2020s). The method behind the library was the immunoSEQ multiplex PCR assay. TCRdb's version of the immuneACCESS table is confined to in-frame rearrangements and falls short of the full clone set. An unresolved V gene accounts for under half of the shortfall where checked; the remainder is of unknown origin. Here the sample has roughly 400,000 clones; around 91% occur a single time. Of the sample, approximately 0.55% is held by the ten largest clones. Sequences were obtained from PBMCs or T cells enriched from blood (not recorded which). These TCRs come from a man younger than 35 who had recovered from COVID-19.

This clone was seen only once. The chain joins TRBV6-5 to TRBJ2-2, with TRBD1 as a possible D gene (6 bases). V was clipped by 11 bases and J by 0 bases, with 13 bases between them. The CDR3 consists of 14 residues. Germline-derived CDR1 and CDR2 are MNHEY and SVGAGI. DNA for the CDR3: TGTGCCCACCGGGACACTTCGAACACCGGGGAGCTGTTTTTT. This translates into CAHRDTSNTGELFF.

The rearrangement links TRBV10-3 to TRBJ1-5; D is perhaps TRBD1 (5 bases). CDR3 length: 16 residues. CDR1 is ENHRY, CDR2 SYGVKD, per germline. V was pared by 4 bases and J by 0 bases, with 13 bases between. DNA for the CDR3: TGTGCCATCAGTGGGTCGCAGGGAACTAGCAATCAGCCCCAGCATTTT. This codes for CAISGSQGTSNQPQHF.

The chain couples TRBV5-1 to TRBJ1-3; perhaps TRBD1 as D (5 bases). The ends were cut back, 0 bases at V and 0 bases at J, with 7 bases in the middle. The CDR3 runs to 15 residues. Germline V gives CDR1 SGHRS, CDR2 YFSETQ. The CDR3 here is CASSLGTPSGNTIYF. In nucleotides, the CDR3 is TGCGCCAGCAGCTTGGGGACACCCTCTGGAAACACCATATATTTT.